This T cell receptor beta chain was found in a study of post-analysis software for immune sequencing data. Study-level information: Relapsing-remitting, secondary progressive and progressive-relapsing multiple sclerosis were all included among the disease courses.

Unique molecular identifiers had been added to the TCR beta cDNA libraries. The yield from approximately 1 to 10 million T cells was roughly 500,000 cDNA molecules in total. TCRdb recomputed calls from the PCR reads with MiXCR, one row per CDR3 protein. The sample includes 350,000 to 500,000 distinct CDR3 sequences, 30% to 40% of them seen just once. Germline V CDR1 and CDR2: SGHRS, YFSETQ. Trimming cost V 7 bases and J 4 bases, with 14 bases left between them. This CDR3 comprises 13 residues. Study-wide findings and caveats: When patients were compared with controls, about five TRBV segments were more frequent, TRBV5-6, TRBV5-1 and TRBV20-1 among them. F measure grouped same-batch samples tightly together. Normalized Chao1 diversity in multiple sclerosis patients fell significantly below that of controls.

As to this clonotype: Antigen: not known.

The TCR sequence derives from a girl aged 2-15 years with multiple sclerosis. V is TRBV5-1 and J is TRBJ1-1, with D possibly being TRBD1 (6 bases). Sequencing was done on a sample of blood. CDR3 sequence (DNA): TGCGCCAGCTCGGGGGGCCGGAGCACTGAAGCTTTCTTT. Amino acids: CASSGGRSTEAFF. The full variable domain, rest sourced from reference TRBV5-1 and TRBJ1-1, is KAGVTQTPRYLIKTRGQQVTLSCSPISGHRSVSWYQQTPGQGLQFLFEYFSETQRNKGNFPGRFSGRQFSNSRSEMNVSTLELGDSALYLCASSGGRSTEAFFGQGTRLTVV.